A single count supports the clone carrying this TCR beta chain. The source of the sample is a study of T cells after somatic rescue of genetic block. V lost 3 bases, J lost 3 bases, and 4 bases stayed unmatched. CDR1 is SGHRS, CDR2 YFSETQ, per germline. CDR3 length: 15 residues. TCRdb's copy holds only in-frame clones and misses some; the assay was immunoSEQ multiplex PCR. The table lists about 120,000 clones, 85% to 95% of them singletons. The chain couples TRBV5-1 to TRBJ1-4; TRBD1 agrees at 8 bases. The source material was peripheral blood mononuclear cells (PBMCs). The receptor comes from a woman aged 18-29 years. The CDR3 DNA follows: TGCGCCAGCAGCTCGACAGGGGCGTCTAATGAAAAACTGTTTTTT. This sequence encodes CASSSTGASNEKLFF.